The rows below give T cell receptor beta chains drawn from one sample of a study of blood T cell repertoires in COVID-19. Sequenced by immunoSEQ multiplex PCR; TCRdb stores in-frame clones only, minus some. The data contain more than 250,000 clones, roughly 80% of them singletons. Specimen: PBMCs or T cells enriched from blood (not recorded which). The source is a man aged 40-49 years who had been exposed to COVID-19. CDR3s include the opening cysteine and the closing phenylalanine or tryptophan. Each record gives: clone size, V gene, J gene, D gene, CDR3 protein, CDR3 DNA. D genes are given only for firm matches. Part of the rows lack a size; the others show once, few, many or a class for expanded clones.

>.|TRBV7-6|TRBJ2-7|.
CASSLRLGGYEQYF
TGTGCCAGCAGCCTACGCCTAGGGGGCTACGAGCAGTACTTC
>once|TRBV7-2|TRBJ2-3|TRBD1
CASSSSVGGEGATQYF
TGTGCCAGCAGTTCTTCCGTTGGGGGAGAGGGGGCTACGCAGTATTTT
>.|TRBV30|TRBJ1-2|.
CAWSVNNANYGYTF
TGTGCCTGGAGTGTAAACAATGCTAACTATGGCTACACCTTC
>.|TRBV15|TRBJ2-3|.
CATSRTNTDTQYF
TGTGCCACCAGCAGAACAAACACAGATACGCAGTATTTT
>.|TRBV2|TRBJ2-1|TRBD1
CASRRTGGNEQFF
TGTGCCAGCAGAAGGACAGGGGGCAATGAGCAGTTCTTC
>.|TRBV7-6|TRBJ2-2|.
CASSLFAGARGELFF
TGTGCCAGCAGCTTATTCGCAGGGGCGAGGGGGGAGCTGTTTTTT
>once|TRBV7-9|TRBJ2-1|TRBD1
CASRQDRGEQFF
TGTGCCAGCAGACAGGACAGGGGAGAGCAGTTCTTC
>few|TRBV28|TRBJ1-6|.
CASSLEAPLHF
TGTGCCAGCAGTTTGGAGGCACCCCTCCACTTT
>.|TRBV30|TRBJ1-4|.
CAWSQGRDNEKLFF
TGTGCCTGGAGTCAAGGGAGGGATAATGAAAAACTGTTTTTT
>.|TRBV15|TRBJ2-7|TRBD1
CATSRGQVLTEQYF
TGTGCCACCAGCCGCGGACAGGTCCTTACCGAGCAGTACTTC
>.|TRBV30|TRBJ2-5|.
CAWSRWGTGEQETQYF
TGTGCCTGGAGTAGGTGGGGGACGGGAGAACAAGAGACCCAGTACTTC
>.|TRBV7-3|TRBJ1-2|.
CASSQPGDHGYTF
TGTGCCAGCAGCCAGCCAGGGGATCATGGCTACACCTTC
>.|TRBV12-3/TRBV12-4|TRBJ1-2|TRBD1
CASSRGTGGTF
TGTGCCAGCAGCCGTGGGACAGGGGGCACCTTC
>.|TRBV9|TRBJ2-3|.
CASSVDEVREQYF
TGTGCCAGCAGCGTAGATGAAGTGCGGGAACAGTATTTT
>.|TRBV5-1|TRBJ1-3|.
CASSPGAGNTIYF
TGCGCCAGCAGTCCAGGGGCAGGAAACACCATATATTTT
>.|TRBV19|TRBJ2-2|.
CASSIDRQGWFDTGELFF
TGTGCCAGTAGTATAGATCGTCAGGGGTGGTTCGACACCGGGGAGCTGTTTTTT
>.|TRBV7-6|TRBJ1-1|.
CASSLDTNTEAFF
TGTGCCAGCAGCTTAGATACAAACACTGAAGCTTTCTTT
>.|TRBV9|TRBJ1-6|.
CASSGISGIRSPLHF
TGTGCCAGCAGCGGCATTTCGGGTATACGGTCACCCCTCCACTTT
>.|TRBV20-1|TRBJ1-1|.
CSASERLSVNTEAFF
TGCAGTGCTAGTGAACGTCTGTCGGTGAACACTGAAGCTTTCTTT
>.|TRBV3-1/TRBV3-2|TRBJ2-2|TRBD1
CASSQTGTAGTGELFF
TGTGCCAGCAGCCAAACTGGGACAGCCGGTACCGGGGAGCTGTTTTTT
>.|TRBV9|TRBJ2-3|.
CASSPMGPSTDTQYF
TGTGCCAGCAGCCCAATGGGGCCTAGCACAGATACGCAGTATTTT
>.|TRBV11-3|TRBJ2-5|TRBD2
CASSPAGGSQETQYF
TGTGCCAGCAGCCCGGCGGGGGGGAGCCAAGAGACCCAGTACTTC
>.|TRBV6-2/TRBV6-3|TRBJ2-7|.
CASSYRDNPGTAYEQYF
TGTGCCAGCAGTTACCGGGATAATCCTGGAACCGCCTACGAGCAGTACTTC
>.|TRBV9|TRBJ2-1|TRBD2
CASSGGLAGVHEQFF
TGTGCCAGCAGCGGGGGACTAGCGGGAGTTCATGAGCAGTTCTTC
>.|TRBV10-1|TRBJ2-1|TRBD1
CASSAPGQGLHNEQFF
TGCGCCAGCAGTGCACCGGGACAGGGACTTCACAATGAGCAGTTCTTC
>few|TRBV5-1|TRBJ1-1|.
CASSLEPDTEAFF
TGCGCCAGCAGCCTGGAACCGGACACTGAAGCTTTCTTT
>.|TRBV19|TRBJ2-1|.
CASSSGWSSYNEQFF
TGTGCCAGTAGTAGCGGGTGGAGCTCCTACAATGAGCAGTTCTTC
>.|TRBV30|TRBJ1-4|.
CALSIGVGEKLFF
TGCGCCTTATCGATAGGGGTAGGGGAAAAACTGTTTTTT
>.|TRBV2|TRBJ1-5|.
CASSEGASNQPQHF
TGTGCCAGCAGTGAAGGGGCGAGCAATCAGCCCCAGCATTTT
>.|TRBV6-5|TRBJ2-1|TRBD2
CASSGSGNEQFF
TGTGCCAGTAGCGGGAGTGGCAATGAGCAGTTCTTC
>few|TRBV29-1|TRBJ1-3|TRBD1
CSVDGTGSGNTIYF
TGCAGCGTTGACGGGACAGGGTCTGGAAACACCATATATTTT
>.|TRBV3-1/TRBV3-2|TRBJ1-1|TRBD1
CASSQTDRAPPEAFF
TGTGCCAGCAGCCAAACCGACAGGGCCCCACCTGAAGCTTTCTTT
>.|TRBV5-4|TRBJ1-6|.
CASSTQRGASSPLHF
TGTGCCAGCAGCACCCAGCGGGGGGCCAGTTCACCCCTCCACTTT
>.|TRBV14|TRBJ2-7|.
CASSHGYEQYF
TGTGCCAGCAGTCACGGGTACGAGCAGTACTTC
>.|TRBV18|TRBJ2-2|.
CASSPGARTGELFF
TGTGCCAGCTCACCAGGGGCGCGGACCGGGGAGCTGTTTTTT
>.|TRBV6-5|TRBJ2-7|TRBD1
CASSSTGALSYEQYF
TGTGCCAGCAGTTCGACAGGGGCCCTCTCCTACGAGCAGTACTTC
>.|TRBV7-9|TRBJ2-1|.
CASSPRVVDNEQFF
TGTGCCAGCAGCCCCCGCGTGGTAGACAATGAGCAGTTCTTC
>few|TRBV30|TRBJ1-4|.
CAWSTGQTTNEKLFF
TGTGCCTGGTCTACAGGACAGACAACTAATGAAAAACTGTTTTTT
>.|TRBV10-3|TRBJ2-7|TRBD2
CAISEGGGLAGKWQYF
TGTGCCATCAGTGAGGGTGGGGGACTAGCGGGAAAATGGCAGTACTTC
>.|TRBV12-3/TRBV12-4|TRBJ1-1|.
CATFRGNTEAFF
TGTGCCACCTTCAGGGGGAACACTGAAGCTTTCTTT
>once|TRBV11-2|TRBJ2-1|.
CASSFMNEQFF
TGTGCCAGCAGCTTTATGAATGAGCAGTTCTTC
>.|TRBV18|TRBJ2-5|TRBD1
CASSPPKTGIQETQYF
TGTGCCAGCTCACCGCCAAAGACAGGGATACAAGAGACCCAGTACTTC
>.|TRBV11-2|TRBJ2-7|TRBD2
CASTRSLAEAYEQYF
TGTGCCAGCACCCGGAGCCTAGCGGAAGCCTACGAGCAGTACTTC
>.|TRBV28|TRBJ2-1|TRBD2
CASSNGLAGGYEQFF
TGTGCCAGCAGTAACGGACTAGCGGGAGGCTATGAGCAGTTCTTC
>.|TRBV30|TRBJ1-6|TRBD1
CAWSAIPGQLRSPLHF
TGTGCCTGGAGTGCAATACCGGGACAGTTGCGTTCACCCCTCCACTTT
>.|TRBV15|TRBJ1-2|.
CATSREGVGNGYTF
TGTGCCACCAGCAGAGAAGGGGTAGGGAATGGCTACACCTTC
>.|TRBV5-1|TRBJ2-7|.
CASSSQQGARNEQYF
TGCGCCAGCAGCTCGCAACAAGGGGCGCGCAACGAGCAGTACTTC
>.|TRBV3-1/TRBV3-2|TRBJ2-2|TRBD1
CASSQDKTGSIGELFF
TGTGCCAGCAGCCAAGATAAGACAGGGTCGATCGGGGAGCTGTTTTTT
>once|TRBV11-3|TRBJ1-1|.
CASSLNRAPLAEAFF
TGTGCCAGCAGCCTGAACAGGGCCCCTTTGGCTGAAGCTTTCTTT
>.|TRBV27|TRBJ1-2|.
CASSPRTDLPGYTF
TGTGCCAGCAGTCCTCGGACAGACCTACCTGGCTACACCTTC
>few|TRBV5-1|TRBJ2-3|TRBD2
CASSSGGGRAQGDTQYF
TGCGCCAGCAGCTCTGGTGGCGGGAGGGCTCAGGGAGATACGCAGTATTTT
>.|TRBV7-9|TRBJ2-7|TRBD2
CASSSGGTSYEQYF
TGTGCCAGCAGCAGTGGCGGGACTAGCTACGAGCAGTACTTC
>.|TRBV5-1|TRBJ2-7|TRBD2
CASSLRAGVEQYF
TGCGCCAGCAGCCTCCGAGCGGGAGTCGAGCAGTACTTC
>.|TRBV5-1|TRBJ2-1|TRBD1
CASSYGTGLSNEQFF
TGCGCCAGCAGCTACGGGACAGGGCTCTCCAATGAGCAGTTCTTC
>.|TRBV24-1|TRBJ2-1|.
CATSGGLNEQFF
TGTGCCACCAGTGGAGGACTAAATGAGCAGTTCTTC
>.|TRBV7-6|TRBJ2-1|TRBD2
CASSSPTSSYNEQFF
TGTGCCAGCAGCTCGCCGACTAGCAGCTACAATGAGCAGTTCTTC
>.|TRBV30|TRBJ2-3|.
CAAEGRRDTQYF
TGTGCCGCCGAAGGGAGGAGAGATACGCAGTATTTT
>.|TRBV25-1|TRBJ2-5|.
CASSAALQTQYF
TGTGCCAGCAGTGCCGCCCTACAGACCCAGTACTTC